The 10 T cell receptor beta chains listed next were all sequenced from one sample in a study of regulatory T cells in long-lasting Graves disease. Time point given: newly diagnosed GD, antithyroid drugs for less than 3 months. With RNA extracted from PBMCs as input, the TCR library was made. The TCR beta library used iRepertoire HTBI primers with Arm-PCR amplification of CDR3. Each CDR3 protein is one row after TCRdb ran MiXCR on the multiplex PCR reads. This sample has roughly 500,000 distinct CDR3 sequences, with roughly 14% found just once. These same records also appear under a second study, on T cells in Graves' hyperthyroidism and ophthalmopathy.

The sample in question was peripheral blood mononuclear cells (PBMCs), obtained at new diagnosis, from a patient treated with antithyroid drugs. These receptors all come from a man between 25 and 39 years old with Graves disease.

This clonotype was counted ten times or more. This sequence joins TRBV29-1 and TRBJ1-2; D not resolved. Germline-derived CDR1 and CDR2 are SQVTM and ANQGSEA. The CDR3 runs 12 residues. Trimming took 7 bases from V and 7 from J, leaving 16 bases between them. The DNA of the CDR3 is TGCAGCGGAGGGTCACCTGAAGTTGGCTACACCTTC. It specifies CSGGSPEVGYTF. Full variable domain (remainder filled in from reference TRBV29-1 and TRBJ1-2): SAVISQKPSRDICQRGTSLTIQCQVDSQVTMMFWYRQQPGQSLTLIATANQGSEATYESGFVIDKFPISRPNLTFSTLTVSNMSPEDSSIYLCSGGSPEVGYTFGSGTRLTVV.

The J gene is TRBJ2-5, the V gene TRBV18, with 9 nucleotides matching TRBD1. Germline CDR1 and CDR2: KGHSH and LQKENI. The CDR3 extends over 14 amino acids. Losses at the gene ends were 6 bases for V and 9 bases for J; bases not matched to a gene: 11. The CDR3 DNA follows: TGTGCCAGCTCGTCTACAGGGGGCTCTAGAGCCCAGTACTTC. Translation: CASSSTGGSRAQYF.

This clonotype has a count of ten or more. V is TRBV9 and J is TRBJ2-1, with no clear D. CDR3 size: 13 residues. V was cut by 4 bases and J by 8 bases, with 13 bases left in between. Germline CDR1 SGDLS, CDR2 YYNGEE. The CDR3 nucleotides read TGTGCCAGCAGCCCCGACGGCCTGGATGAGCAGTTCTTC. It translates to CASSPDGLDEQFF.

This clonotype has only a few counts. The chain employs TRBV19 and TRBJ1-5; 8 bases are a match to TRBD1. Germline loops: CDR1 LNHDA, CDR2 SQIVND (reference sequence). The CDR3 is 15 amino acids. With 7 bases clipped from V and 7 bases from J, the junction kept 12 bases outside the gene matches. CDR3 sequence reads: CASTAGQGLFQPQHF. CDR3 in DNA: TGTGCCAGTACTGCCGGACAGGGATTGTTCCAGCCCCAGCATTTT.

The chain employs TRBV30 and TRBJ1-3, with TRBD1 matching 7 bases. CDR3 length: 14 amino acids. V shed 0 bases, J shed 3 bases, and the junction held 2 bases outside the gene matches. Germline values: CDR1 GTSNPN, CDR2 SVGIG (reference sequence). The DNA for the CDR3 is TGTGCCTGGAGTGTAGGGGGCCGTGGAAACACCATATATTTT. Protein sequence: CAWSVGGRGNTIYF.

This clonotype was seen repeatedly, ten times or more. J is TRBJ2-7 and V is TRBV20-1, with 8 bases fitting TRBD2. Germline V gives CDR1 DFQATT, CDR2 SNEGSKA (reference sequence). The CDR3 is 14 amino acids. V trimming: 3 bases; J trimming: 2 bases; junction bases outside the gene matches: 6. This CDR3 is CSASKRETPYEQYF. In nucleotides, the CDR3 is TGCAGTGCTAGCAAGCGGGAGACTCCCTACGAGCAGTACTTC.

This clonotype was observed at least ten times. The chain uses TRBV20-1 and TRBJ2-7; 14 nucleotides match TRBD2. With V trimmed by 5 bases and J by 3 bases, 0 bases remained unmatched. CDR3 size: 13 residues. Per germline, CDR1 DFQATT and CDR2 SNEGSKA (reference sequence). The CDR3 DNA follows: TGCAGTGCTGGGACTAGCGGGAGCTACGAGCAGTACTTC. This codes for CSAGTSGSYEQYF.

This clonotype was picked up many times. V and J are TRBV25-1 and TRBJ2-5, with 7 bases that match TRBD1. The CDR3 sequence is 15 residues long. After removal of 2 bases from V and 1 base from J, the junction contained 4 bases not matched to a gene. CDR1 and CDR2 from the germline V gene are MGHDK and SYGVNS. The CDR3 protein is CASSEAWDSQETQYF. The CDR3 coding sequence is TGTGCCAGCAGTGAAGCTTGGGACAGCCAAGAGACCCAGTACTTC.

About this clonotype itself: This CDR3 is missing its conserved last phenylalanine or tryptophan, likely due to a read error. V and J are TRBV18 and TRBJ1-1; D is perhaps TRBD1 (6 bases). The CDR3 runs to 14 residues. Germline V lookup: CDR1 KGHSH, CDR2 LQKENI. Deletions cut 3 bases from V and 4 bases from J, with 12 bases between. The chain's CDR3 is CASSPEQGRTEAFS. The CDR3 DNA follows: TGTGCCAGCTCACCCGAACAGGGACGCACTGAAGCTTTCTCT.

The V call is TRBV20-1, the J call TRBJ2-1; 13 bases line up with TRBD2. Trimming took 5 bases from V and 6 from J; bases not matched to a gene: 4. The germline V gene has CDR1 DFQATT and CDR2 SNEGSKA (reference sequence). The CDR3 has 14 residues. For the CDR3, the DNA is TGCAGTGCTGGAGGGACTAGCGGGGTCAATGAGCAGTTCTTC. It codes for CSAGGTSGVNEQFF.